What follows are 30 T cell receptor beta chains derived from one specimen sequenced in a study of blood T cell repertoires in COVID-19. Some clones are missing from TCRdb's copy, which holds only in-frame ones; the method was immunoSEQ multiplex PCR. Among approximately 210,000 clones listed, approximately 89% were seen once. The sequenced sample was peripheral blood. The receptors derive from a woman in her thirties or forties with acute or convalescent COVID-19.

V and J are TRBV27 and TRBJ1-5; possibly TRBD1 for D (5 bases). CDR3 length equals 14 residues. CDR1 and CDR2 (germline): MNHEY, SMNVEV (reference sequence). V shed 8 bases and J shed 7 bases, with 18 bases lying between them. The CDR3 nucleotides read TGTGCCAGCGGACCGGGGGGGTTGGGCCAGCCCCAGCATTTT. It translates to CASGPGGLGQPQHF.

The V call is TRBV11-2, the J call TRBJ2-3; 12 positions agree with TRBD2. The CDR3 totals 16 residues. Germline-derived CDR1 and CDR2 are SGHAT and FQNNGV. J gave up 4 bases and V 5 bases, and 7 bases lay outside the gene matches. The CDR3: CASSLAGGPSADTQYF. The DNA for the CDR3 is TGTGCCAGCAGCCTAGCGGGGGGGCCGTCCGCAGATACGCAGTATTTT.

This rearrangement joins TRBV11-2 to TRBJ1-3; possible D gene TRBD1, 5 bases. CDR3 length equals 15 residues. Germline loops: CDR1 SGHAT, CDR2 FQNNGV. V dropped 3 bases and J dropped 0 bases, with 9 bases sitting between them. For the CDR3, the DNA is TGTGCCAGCAGCTTCGACAGAAGCTCTGGAAACACCATATATTTT. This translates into CASSFDRSSGNTIYF.

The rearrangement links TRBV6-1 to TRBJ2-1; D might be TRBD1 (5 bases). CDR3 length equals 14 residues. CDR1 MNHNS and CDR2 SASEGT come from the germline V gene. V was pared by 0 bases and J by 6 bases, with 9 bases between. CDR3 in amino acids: CASSEAGRSNEQFF. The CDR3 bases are TGTGCCAGCAGTGAAGCGGGGCGAAGCAATGAGCAGTTCTTC.

The chain's CDR3 is CASTRRDRGQETQYF. The CDR3, as DNA: TGTGCCAGCACGCGGCGGGACAGGGGGCAAGAGACCCAGTACTTC. The chain couples TRBV7-9 to TRBJ2-5; 11 bases map to TRBD1. The germline V gene encodes CDR1 SEHNR and CDR2 FQNEAQ (reference sequence). With V trimmed by 7 bases and J by 2 bases, 6 bases remained unmatched. The CDR3 loop spans 15 amino acids. The full variable domain, completed using reference TRBV7-9 and TRBJ2-5, is DTGVSQNPRHKITKRGQNVTFRCDPISEHNRLYWYRQTLGQGPEFLTYFQNEAQLEKSRLLSDRFSAERPKGSFSTLEIQRTEQGDSAMYLCASTRRDRGQETQYFGPGTRLLVL.

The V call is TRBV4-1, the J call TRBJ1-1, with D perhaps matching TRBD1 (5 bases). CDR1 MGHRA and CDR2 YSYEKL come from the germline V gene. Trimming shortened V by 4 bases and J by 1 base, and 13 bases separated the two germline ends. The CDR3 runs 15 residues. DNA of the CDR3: TGCGCCAGCAGCCCAACGGACATGAGGAACACTGAAGCTTTCTTT. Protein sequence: CASSPTDMRNTEAFF.

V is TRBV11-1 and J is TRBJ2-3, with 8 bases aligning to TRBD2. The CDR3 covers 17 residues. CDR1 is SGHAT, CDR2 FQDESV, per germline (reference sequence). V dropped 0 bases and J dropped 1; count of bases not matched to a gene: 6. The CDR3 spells CASSLATGRGGTDTQYF. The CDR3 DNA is TGTGCCAGCAGCTTAGCGACGGGGCGGGGGGGCACAGATACGCAGTATTTT.

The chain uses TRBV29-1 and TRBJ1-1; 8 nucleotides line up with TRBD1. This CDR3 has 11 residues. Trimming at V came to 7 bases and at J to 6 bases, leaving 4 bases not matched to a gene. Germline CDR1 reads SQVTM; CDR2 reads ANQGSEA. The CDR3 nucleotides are TGCAGCGGTTCCAGGGGGCCTGAAGCTTTCTTT. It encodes CSGSRGPEAFF.

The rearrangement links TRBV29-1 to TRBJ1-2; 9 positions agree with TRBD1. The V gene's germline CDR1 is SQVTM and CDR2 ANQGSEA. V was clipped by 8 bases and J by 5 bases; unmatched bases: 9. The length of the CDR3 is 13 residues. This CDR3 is CSTSSGQGYGYTF. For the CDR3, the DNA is TGCAGCACCTCGTCGGGACAGGGTTATGGCTACACCTTC.

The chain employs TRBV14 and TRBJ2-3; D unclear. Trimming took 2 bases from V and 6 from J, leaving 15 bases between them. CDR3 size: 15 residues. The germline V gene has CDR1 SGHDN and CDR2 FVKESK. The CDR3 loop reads CASSQREVFLDTQYF. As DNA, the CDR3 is TGTGCCAGCAGCCAAAGAGAGGTTTTTCTGGATACGCAGTATTTT.

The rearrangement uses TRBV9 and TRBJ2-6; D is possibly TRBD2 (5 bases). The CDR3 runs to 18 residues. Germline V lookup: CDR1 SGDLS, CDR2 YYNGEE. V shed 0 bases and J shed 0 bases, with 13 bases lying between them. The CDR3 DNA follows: TGTGCCAGCAGCGTAGGTGGGAGTCCCAGCTCTGGGGCCAACGTCCTGACTTTC. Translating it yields CASSVGGSPSSGANVLTF. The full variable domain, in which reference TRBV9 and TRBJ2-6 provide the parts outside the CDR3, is DSGVTQTPKHLITATGQRVTLRCSPRSGDLSVYWYQQSLDQGLQFLIQYYNGEERAKGNILERFSAQQFPDLHSELNLSSLELGDSALYFCASSVGGSPSSGANVLTFGAGSRLTVL.

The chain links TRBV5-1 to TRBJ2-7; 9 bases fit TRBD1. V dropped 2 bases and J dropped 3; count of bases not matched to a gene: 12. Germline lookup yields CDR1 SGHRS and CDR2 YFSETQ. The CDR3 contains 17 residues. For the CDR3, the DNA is TGCGCCAGCAGCTTAGGGTGGGGACAGGGATCCGTCTACGAGCAGTACGTC. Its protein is CASSLGWGQGSVYEQYV.

CDR3 sequence reads: CASSARAGDTEAFF. The CDR3 bases are TGTGCCAGCAGCGCGCGGGCAGGGGACACTGAAGCTTTCTTT. The genes are TRBV7-3 and TRBJ1-1; weak D call: TRBD1 (6 bases). CDR1 is SGHTA and CDR2 is FQGTGA in the germline V gene. V was pared by 5 bases and J by 3 bases, with 13 bases between. This CDR3 contains 14 residues.

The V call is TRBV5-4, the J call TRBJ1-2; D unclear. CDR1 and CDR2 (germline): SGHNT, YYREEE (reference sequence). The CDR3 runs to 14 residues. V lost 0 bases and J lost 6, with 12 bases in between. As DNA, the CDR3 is TGTGCCAGCAGCTTGGGATTGAGAGCCGATGGCTACACCTTC. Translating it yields CASSLGLRADGYTF. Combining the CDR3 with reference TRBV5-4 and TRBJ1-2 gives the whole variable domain ETGVTQSPTHLIKTRGQQVTLRCSSQSGHNTVSWYQQALGQGPQFIFQYYREEENGRGNFPPRFSGLQFPNYSSELNVNALELDDSALYLCASSLGLRADGYTFGSGTRLTVV.

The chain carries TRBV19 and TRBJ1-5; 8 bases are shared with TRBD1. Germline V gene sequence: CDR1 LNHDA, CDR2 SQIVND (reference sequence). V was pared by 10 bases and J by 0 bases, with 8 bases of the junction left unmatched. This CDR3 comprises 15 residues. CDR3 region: CATSDRGPSNQPQHF. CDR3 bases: TGTGCCACTTCAGACAGGGGCCCTAGCAATCAGCCCCAGCATTTT.

DNA of the CDR3: TGTGCCAGCAGTGCAGGACAGCCACTAGGGGAGACCCAGTACTTC. Residues: CASSAGQPLGETQYF. The chain combines TRBV2 with TRBJ2-5, with D possibly being TRBD1 (6 bases). The CDR3 extends over 15 amino acids. The ends were cut back, 4 bases at V and 5 bases at J, with 17 bases in the middle. Germline V gene data show CDR1 as SNHLY and CDR2 as FYNNEI.

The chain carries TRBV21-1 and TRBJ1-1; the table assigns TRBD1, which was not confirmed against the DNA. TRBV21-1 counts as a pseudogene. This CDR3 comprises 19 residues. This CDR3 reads CASSSRGGAGPDGNTEAFF. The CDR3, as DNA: TGTGCCAGCAGCAGCCGAGGGGGCGCGGGACCCGACGGGAACACTGAAGCTTTCTTT.

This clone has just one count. Here the CDR3 reads CASSLGQPGTQYF. CDR3 nucleotides: TGTGCCAGCAGCTTAGGACAGCCTGGGACCCAGTACTTC. The chain recombines TRBV11-1 with TRBJ2-5; the D gene is possibly TRBD1 (5 bases). CDR1 SGHAT and CDR2 FQDESV come from the germline V gene (reference sequence). The V end lost 1 base, the J end lost 7 bases, and 10 bases lay between the germline ends. The CDR3 is 13 amino acids.

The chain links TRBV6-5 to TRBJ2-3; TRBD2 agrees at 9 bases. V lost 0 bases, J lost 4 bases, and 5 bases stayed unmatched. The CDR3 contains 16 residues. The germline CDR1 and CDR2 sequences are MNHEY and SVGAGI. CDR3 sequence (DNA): TGTGCCAGCAGTTACTCACAGGCGGGGGGGGCAGATACGCAGTATTTT. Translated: CASSYSQAGGADTQYF.

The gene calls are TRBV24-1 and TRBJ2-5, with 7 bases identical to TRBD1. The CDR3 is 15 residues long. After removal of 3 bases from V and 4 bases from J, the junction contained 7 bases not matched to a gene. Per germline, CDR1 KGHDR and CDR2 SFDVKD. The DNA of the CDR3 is TGTGCCACCAGTGATCCAACAGGGGTGGGAGAGACCCAGTACTTC. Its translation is CATSDPTGVGETQYF.

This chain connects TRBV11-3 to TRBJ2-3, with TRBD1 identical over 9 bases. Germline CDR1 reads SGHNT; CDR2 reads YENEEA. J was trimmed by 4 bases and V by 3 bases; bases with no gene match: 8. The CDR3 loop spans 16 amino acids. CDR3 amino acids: CASSLGQGHRADTQYF. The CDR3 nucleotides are TGTGCCAGCAGCTTGGGACAGGGCCATAGAGCAGATACGCAGTATTTT.

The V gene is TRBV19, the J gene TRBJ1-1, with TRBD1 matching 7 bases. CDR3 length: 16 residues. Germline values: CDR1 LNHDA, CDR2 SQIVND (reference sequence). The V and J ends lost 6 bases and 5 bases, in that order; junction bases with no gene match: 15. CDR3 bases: TGTGCCAGTAGCTACTTAGGGGCAGGGGGTTGGACTGAAGCTTTCTTT. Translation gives CASSYLGAGGWTEAFF.

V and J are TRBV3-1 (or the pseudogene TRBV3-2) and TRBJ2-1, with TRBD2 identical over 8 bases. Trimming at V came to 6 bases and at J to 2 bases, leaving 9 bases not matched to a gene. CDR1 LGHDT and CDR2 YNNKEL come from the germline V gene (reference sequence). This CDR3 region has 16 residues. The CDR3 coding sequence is TGTGCCAGCAGATGGTCGGGGGGGCAAACCTACAATGAGCAGTTCTTC. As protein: CASRWSGGQTYNEQFF.

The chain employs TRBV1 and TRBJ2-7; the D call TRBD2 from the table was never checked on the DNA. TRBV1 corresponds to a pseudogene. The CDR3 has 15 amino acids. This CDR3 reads CTSSQDPLLASEEYV. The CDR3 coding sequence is TGCACCAGCAGCCAAGATCCCCTACTAGCCTCGGAGGAGTACGTC.

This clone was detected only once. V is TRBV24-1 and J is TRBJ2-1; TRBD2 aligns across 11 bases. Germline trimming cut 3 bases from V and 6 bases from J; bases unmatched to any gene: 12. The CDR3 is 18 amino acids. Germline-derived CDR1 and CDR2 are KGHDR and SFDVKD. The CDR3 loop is CATSDATIAGGPSNEQFF. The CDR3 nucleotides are TGTGCCACCAGTGATGCGACTATAGCGGGGGGGCCAAGCAATGAGCAGTTCTTC.

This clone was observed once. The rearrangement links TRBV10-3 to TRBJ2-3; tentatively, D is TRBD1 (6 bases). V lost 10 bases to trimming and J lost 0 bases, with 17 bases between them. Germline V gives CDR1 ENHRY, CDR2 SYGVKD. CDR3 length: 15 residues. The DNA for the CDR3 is TGTGCCACCGTGGACAGCACAACTAGCACAGATACGCAGTATTTT. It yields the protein CATVDSTTSTDTQYF.

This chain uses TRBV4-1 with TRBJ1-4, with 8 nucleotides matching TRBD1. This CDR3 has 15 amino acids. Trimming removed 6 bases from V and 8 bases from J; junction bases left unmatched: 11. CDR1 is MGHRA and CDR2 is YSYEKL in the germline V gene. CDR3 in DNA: TGCGCCAGCAGTTTCCTCAGGGGGCTAGACGAAAAACTGTTTTTT. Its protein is CASSFLRGLDEKLFF.

The DNA of the CDR3 is TGTGCCTGGAGTATCAAAACGACTCCCAGCAATCAGCCCCAGCATTTT. It codes for CAWSIKTTPSNQPQHF. The chain uses TRBV30 and TRBJ1-5; the D is unclear. The germline V and J ends were trimmed by 2 bases and 1 base, with 15 bases remaining between them. Per the germline V gene, CDR1 is GTSNPN and CDR2 is SVGIG (reference sequence). The CDR3 is 16 amino acids. The full variable domain, completed using reference TRBV30 and TRBJ1-5, is SQTIHQWPATLVQPVGSPLSLECTVEGTSNPNLYWYRQAAGRGLQLLFYSVGIGQISSEVPQNLSASRPQDRQFILSSKKLLLSDSGFYLCAWSIKTTPSNQPQHFGDGTRLSIL.

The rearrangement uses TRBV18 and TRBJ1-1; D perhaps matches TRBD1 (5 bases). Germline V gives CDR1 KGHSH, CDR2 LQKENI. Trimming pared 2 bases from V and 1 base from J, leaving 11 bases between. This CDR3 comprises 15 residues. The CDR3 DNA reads TGTGCCAGCTCACCAGGGGGGAATCGGAACACTGAAGCTTTCTTT. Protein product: CASSPGGNRNTEAFF.

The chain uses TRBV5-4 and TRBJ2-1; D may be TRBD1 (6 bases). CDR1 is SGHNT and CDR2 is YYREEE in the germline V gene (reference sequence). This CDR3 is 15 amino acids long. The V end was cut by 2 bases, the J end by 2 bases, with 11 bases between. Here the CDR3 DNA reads TGTGCCAGCAGCTTTGGACAGAATACCTACAATGAGCAGTTCTTC. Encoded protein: CASSFGQNTYNEQFF.